Each of the 22 T cell receptor beta chains below was sequenced from the same sample in a study of shared clonotypes between healthy human individuals (TCRdb year 2020). The library was generated by the immunoSEQ multiplex PCR assay. Imported from immuneACCESS, the table was reduced by TCRdb to in-frame sequences with V and J called. These copies leave out some clones; in studies compared against another copy, an unresolved V gene accounts for under half, and the cause of the remainder is not known. The sample has approximately 2,000,000 clones on record, around 93% of them singletons. The biggest ten clones account for 0.3% to 0.45% of the sample. Sequencing was performed on naive CD4+ T cells from PBMCs. According to the study, the label for this sample's cell subset or site signals: CD45RA+ positively selected. The origin of the receptors is a man aged 18 to 35 in good health. Some clones in this sample may be carry-over from other donors' samples.

This clone is a singleton in its sample. Other DNA sequences in the sample encode the same CDR3. The chain couples TRBV6-5 to TRBJ1-4, with 10 bases that match TRBD1. CDR1 is MNHEY, CDR2 SVGAGI, per germline. V dropped 5 bases and J dropped 4; count of bases not matched to a gene: 4. The CDR3 has 15 residues. Here the CDR3 reads CASSQRTGGNEKLFF. The CDR3 nucleotides are TGTGCCAGCAGTCAAAGGACAGGGGGTAATGAAAAACTGTTTTTT.

This chain connects TRBV14 to TRBJ2-1; D possibly matches TRBD1 or TRBD2 (6 bases each). The CDR3 sequence is 15 residues long. In germline, CDR1 is SGHDN, CDR2 FVKESK. V was clipped by 0 bases and J by 8 bases, with 14 bases between them. CDR3: CASSQDGGRVDEQFF. In nucleotides, the CDR3 is TGTGCCAGCAGCCAAGATGGGGGGCGTGTGGATGAGCAGTTCTTC.

The chain recombines TRBV6-1 with TRBJ1-2, with TRBD1 matching over 7 bases. Germline V gene lookup returns CDR1 MNHNS and CDR2 SASEGT. Losses at the gene ends were 3 bases for V and 4 bases for J; bases not matched to a gene: 2. The CDR3 has 13 amino acids. The CDR3 loop reads CASSDNRGYGYTF. The CDR3 DNA follows: TGTGCCAGCAGTGACAACAGGGGCTATGGCTACACCTTC.

The chain couples TRBV28 to TRBJ2-2, with TRBD2 matching 11 bases. The CDR3 spans 16 residues. CDR1 MDHEN and CDR2 SYDVKM come from the germline V gene. J was trimmed by 0 bases and V by 4 bases; bases with no gene match: 1. The CDR3 bases are TGTGCCAGCAGTTGGACTAGCGGGCCGAACACCGGGGAGCTGTTTTTT. It codes for CASSWTSGPNTGELFF.

To note about this clone: Other DNA sequences in this sample translate to the same CDR3. This chain joins TRBV5-1 and TRBJ2-1; no reliable D call. V lost 1 base, J lost 0 bases, and 8 bases lay in between. This CDR3 has 15 amino acids. The germline gives CDR1 SGHRS, CDR2 YFSETQ. Written as DNA, the CDR3 is TGCGCCAGCAGCTTGACCGGTAGCTCCTACAATGAGCAGTTCTTC. This gives the protein CASSLTGSSYNEQFF.

The rearrangement uses TRBV10-3 and TRBJ2-1; 11 positions agree with TRBD2. Germline loops: CDR1 ENHRY, CDR2 SYGVKD. Germline trimming cut 4 bases from V and 4 bases from J; bases unmatched to any gene: 15. The CDR3 spans 19 residues. The CDR3 nucleotides read TGTGCCATCAGTGTCCCGACTAGCGGGAACGACCTCCGTTACAATGAGCAGTTCTTC. Protein sequence: CAISVPTSGNDLRYNEQFF.

The chain links TRBV30 to TRBJ2-7; 12 bases are shared with TRBD1. Germline V gene data show CDR1 as GTSNPN and CDR2 as SVGIG (reference sequence). The CDR3 contains 13 residues. V lost 4 bases, J lost 7 bases, and 5 bases stayed unmatched. The CDR3 DNA is TGTGCCTGGATGGGACAGGGGGCGCGGGAGCAGTACTTC. Protein product: CAWMGQGAREQYF.

The genes are TRBV2 and TRBJ2-1; D may be TRBD2 (6 bases). The CDR3 is 12 residues long. Germline assignment: CDR1 SNHLY and CDR2 FYNNEI. The germline V and J ends were trimmed by 10 bases and 7 bases, with 14 bases remaining between them. The CDR3 spells CAMAGSDNEQFF. CDR3 DNA sequence: TGTGCCATGGCGGGGTCTGATAATGAGCAGTTCTTC.

The rearrangement joins TRBV12-5 to TRBJ2-3; D remains unclear. The CDR3 consists of 13 residues. Trimming cost V 3 bases and J 3 bases, with 7 bases left between them. Germline V gene data show CDR1 as LGHNT and CDR2 as FRNRAP. The CDR3 DNA sequence: TGTGCTAGTGGTTTACGTGGGACAGATACGCAGTATTTT. Translation gives CASGLRGTDTQYF. Using reference TRBV12-5 and TRBJ2-3 for the parts outside the CDR3, the full variable domain is DARVTQTPRHKVTEMGQEVTMRCQPILGHNTVFWYRQTMMQGLELLAYFRNRAPLDDSGMPKDRFSAEMPDATLATLKIQPSEPRDSAVYFCASGLRGTDTQYFGPGTRLTVL.

The chain joins TRBV6-4 to TRBJ2-2; a possible D gene is TRBD2 (5 bases). The CDR3 extends over 16 amino acids. Per germline, CDR1 MRHNA and CDR2 SNTAGT. Trimming shortened V by 5 bases and J by 3 bases, and 16 bases separated the two germline ends. Here the CDR3 DNA reads TGTGCCAGCAGTTCTGTGAGGGTAGGGCACACCGGGGAGCTGTTTTTT. It specifies CASSSVRVGHTGELFF.

The rearrangement joins TRBV6-5 to TRBJ2-7; 7 nucleotides match TRBD2. Germline values: CDR1 MNHEY, CDR2 SVGAGI. V trimming: 8 bases; J trimming: 4 bases; junction bases outside the gene matches: 14. This CDR3 region has 15 residues. The DNA for the CDR3 is TGTGCCAGCCGGGATAGCGGGCAGGGCGCTTACGAGCAGTACTTC. Translating gives CASRDSGQGAYEQYF.

The chain is built from TRBV11-2 and TRBJ1-2; D is ambiguous. The V and J ends lost 1 base and 7 bases respectively, with 16 bases between them. CDR1 is SGHAT and CDR2 is FQNNGV in the germline V gene. The CDR3 contains 15 residues. CDR3 sequence (DNA): TGTGCCAGCAGCTTAGTGGATCGGGCTGACGGTGGCTACACCTTC. Translation: CASSLVDRADGGYTF.

The chain combines TRBV18 with TRBJ1-5; D not resolved. V was clipped by 3 bases and J by 3 bases, with 12 bases between them. The CDR3 length is 15 residues. CDR1 is KGHSH and CDR2 is LQKENI in the germline V gene. The CDR3 is CASSPSGPANQPQHF. The CDR3 DNA follows: TGTGCCAGCTCACCCTCCGGCCCAGCCAATCAGCCCCAGCATTTT.

V and J are TRBV6-5 and TRBJ2-7; 7 bases agree with TRBD1. Per germline, CDR1 MNHEY and CDR2 SVGAGI. The CDR3 runs to 13 residues. The V gene end was trimmed by 4 bases and the J gene end by 5 bases; junction bases not matched to a gene: 5. CDR3 DNA: TGTGCCAGCAGTTCGACAGGGTTCCACGAGCAGTACTTC. It yields the protein CASSSTGFHEQYF.

Concerning this clone itself: Other DNA sequences in the same sample also yield this CDR3. V usage is TRBV5-1 and J usage is TRBJ1-1; D is unclear. The CDR3 totals 14 residues. CDR1 and CDR2 (germline): SGHRS, YFSETQ. The germline V and J ends were trimmed by 0 bases and 0 bases, with 6 bases remaining between them. In DNA form, the CDR3 reads TGCGCCAGCAGCTTGGGGTCGGTGAACACTGAAGCTTTCTTT. It translates to CASSLGSVNTEAFF.

The chain employs TRBV29-1 and TRBJ2-1; TRBD2 might be the D (6 bases). Trimming stripped 7 bases from V and 1 base from J, with 17 bases between. The CDR3 is made up of 15 amino acids. Germline assignment: CDR1 SQVTM and CDR2 ANQGSEA. The CDR3 reads CSAGEDSHSYNEQFF. The CDR3 DNA reads TGCAGCGCCGGGGAGGACTCTCATTCCTACAATGAGCAGTTCTTC.

The rearrangement links TRBV9 to TRBJ2-1; 10 bases match TRBD2. V dropped 3 bases and J dropped 6; count of bases not matched to a gene: 6. Germline CDR1 reads SGDLS; CDR2 reads YYNGEE. The CDR3 consists of 15 residues. For the CDR3, the DNA is TGTGCCAGCAGCGCTCTAGCGGGAGTTCCCAATGAGCAGTTCTTC. Protein sequence: CASSALAGVPNEQFF. The full variable domain, its missing parts supplied by reference TRBV9 and TRBJ2-1, is DSGVTQTPKHLITATGQRVTLRCSPRSGDLSVYWYQQSLDQGLQFLIQYYNGEERAKGNILERFSAQQFPDLHSELNLSSLELGDSALYFCASSALAGVPNEQFFGPGTRLTVL.

The rearrangement uses TRBV15 and TRBJ2-3; D remains unclear. The ends were cut back, 5 bases at V and 3 bases at J, with 12 bases in the middle. The germline gives CDR1 LNHNV, CDR2 YYDKDF (reference sequence). The CDR3 has 14 amino acids. CDR3 in amino acids: CATSFDESTDTQYF. CDR3 DNA sequence: TGTGCCACCAGCTTTGACGAGAGTACAGATACGCAGTATTTT. Using reference TRBV15 and TRBJ2-3 for the parts outside the CDR3, the full variable domain is DAMVIQNPRYQVTQFGKPVTLSCSQTLNHNVMYWYQQKSSQAPKLLFHYYDKDFNNEADTPDNFQSRRPNTSFCFLDIRSPGLGDTAMYLCATSFDESTDTQYFGPGTRLTVL.

Remarks on this clone: Other DNA sequences from this sample encode an identical CDR3 as well. The chain combines TRBV9 with TRBJ2-3; 8 positions match TRBD2. V was clipped by 2 bases and J by 4 bases; unmatched bases: 3. CDR3 length: 14 residues. Looked up from germline, CDR1 is SGDLS and CDR2 is YYNGEE. The CDR3 sequence: CASSVTSGPDTQYF. The CDR3 DNA sequence: TGTGCCAGCAGCGTCACTAGCGGCCCAGATACGCAGTATTTT. Full variable domain (missing parts from reference TRBV9 and TRBJ2-3): DSGVTQTPKHLITATGQRVTLRCSPRSGDLSVYWYQQSLDQGLQFLIQYYNGEERAKGNILERFSAQQFPDLHSELNLSSLELGDSALYFCASSVTSGPDTQYFGPGTRLTVL.

This sequence joins TRBV9 and TRBJ2-2; the D is unclear. Looked up from germline, CDR1 is SGDLS and CDR2 is YYNGEE. V was clipped by 0 bases and J by 4 bases, with 13 bases between them. The CDR3 runs to 16 residues. CDR3 protein: CASSVGSTPGTGELFF. The CDR3 nucleotides are TGTGCCAGCAGCGTAGGATCGACGCCGGGCACCGGGGAGCTGTTTTTT.

The chain uses TRBV9 and TRBJ2-5; D gene uncertain. Trimming removed 0 bases from V and 4 bases from J, with 10 bases in between. Looked up from germline, CDR1 is SGDLS and CDR2 is YYNGEE. This CDR3 spans 14 amino acids. CDR3 protein: CASSVDYRRETQYF. CDR3 DNA: TGTGCCAGCAGCGTAGACTACCGGCGAGAGACCCAGTACTTC.

V and J are TRBV10-1 and TRBJ1-1, with D possibly TRBD1 on 5 matching bases. In germline, CDR1 is WNHNN, CDR2 SYGVQD (reference sequence). This CDR3 has 13 residues. V was trimmed by 6 bases and J by 0 bases, leaving 8 bases between them. CDR3 sequence: CASRPGLNTEAFF. The CDR3 nucleotides read TGCGCCAGCAGGCCAGGGCTGAACACTGAAGCTTTCTTT.